Below, 16 T cell receptor beta chains from the same sample are listed, as sequenced in a study of neoadjuvant anti-PD-1 for oral cavity cancer. Clones were sequenced by immunoSEQ multiplex PCR, and TCRdb holds only the in-frame ones, with some missing. This sample has fewer than 7,000 clones, with 70% to 80% found just once. The source material was PBMCs, sampled before nivolumab (anti-PD-1) treatment. Receptors were obtained from a person aged 35 to 85 with oral cavity squamous cell carcinoma.

This clone occurred a few times. This chain joins TRBV2 and TRBJ1-6, with 8 bases matching TRBD1. Germline V gene data show CDR1 as SNHLY and CDR2 as FYNNEI. The CDR3 contains 15 residues. V trimming: 7 bases; J trimming: 3 bases; junction bases outside the gene matches: 5. CDR3 nucleotides: TGTGCCAGCACGGTAGGACAGGGCTATAATTCACCCCTCCACTTT. This gives the protein CASTVGQGYNSPLHF. Looking up the rest from reference TRBV2 and TRBJ1-6 gives the full variable domain: EPEVTQTPSHQVTQMGQEVILRCVPISNHLYFYWYRQILGQKVEFLVSFYNNEISEKSEIFDDQFSVERPDGSNFTLKIRSTKLEDSAMYFCASTVGQGYNSPLHFGNGTRLTVT.

The J gene is TRBJ1-5, the V gene TRBV2; D gene ambiguous. CDR3 length: 13 residues. V gave up 8 bases and J gave up 6 bases, with 14 bases separating them. Per germline, CDR1 SNHLY and CDR2 FYNNEI. The CDR3 nucleotides read TGTGCCAGCCGTAAGGACGGACTTCAGCCCCAGCATTTT. This encodes CASRKDGLQPQHF.

This chain joins TRBV7-3 and TRBJ2-2, with D possibly matching TRBD2 (6 bases). Germline V gene lookup returns CDR1 SGHTA and CDR2 FQGTGA. V lost 5 bases and J 8 bases, leaving 21 bases between the germline ends. There are 16 residues in the CDR3. The CDR3 here is CASSQSPPGVAGELFF. In DNA, the CDR3 is TGTGCCAGCAGCCAATCCCCCCCGGGGGTAGCTGGGGAGCTGTTTTTT. Based on the CDR3 plus reference TRBV7-3 and TRBJ2-2, the full variable domain is GAGVSQTPSNKVTEKGKYVELRCDPISGHTALYWYRQSLGQGPEFLIYFQGTGAADDSGLPNDRFFAVRPEGSVSTLKIQRTERGDSAVYLCASSQSPPGVAGELFFGEGSRLTVL.

The gene calls are TRBV7-2 and TRBJ2-3; unclear D gene. CDR1 and CDR2 from the germline V gene are SGHTA and FQGNSA. The length of the CDR3 is 13 residues. V was shortened by 1 base and J by 2 bases, with 4 bases between the two germline ends. CDR3 loop: CASSLGVTDTQYF. CDR3 DNA sequence: TGTGCCAGCAGCTTAGGGGTCACAGATACGCAGTATTTT.

This chain links TRBV7-9 with TRBJ1-4; D is perhaps TRBD1 (6 bases). The CDR3 extends over 15 amino acids. Trimming took 7 bases from V and 5 from J, leaving 17 bases between them. CDR1 SEHNR and CDR2 FQNEAQ come from the germline V gene (reference sequence). For the CDR3, the DNA is TGTGCCAGCACCAGAGGGGGACAAGAAAATGAAAAACTGTTTTTT. Encoded protein: CASTRGGQENEKLFF.

This CDR3 reads CASSQSPPQGADGYEQYF. CDR3 bases: TGCGCCAGCAGCCAATCTCCCCCACAGGGGGCGGATGGCTACGAGCAGTACTTC. The chain carries TRBV4-3 and TRBJ2-7; 9 positions agree with TRBD1. The germline V gene has CDR1 LGHNA and CDR2 YSLEER. The CDR3 totals 18 residues. Trimming at V came to 2 bases and at J to 3 bases, leaving 14 bases not matched to a gene.

The CDR3 DNA is TGTGCCAGTAGTGCTCGCTCGACAAATCACAAGTCGGGCAACGTCCTGACTTTC. Amino acids: CASSARSTNHKSGNVLTF. The chain links TRBV19 to TRBJ2-6; D unresolved. The CDR3 contains 18 residues. V was trimmed by 5 bases and J by 9 bases, leaving 26 bases between them. Germline lookup yields CDR1 LNHDA and CDR2 SQIVND (reference sequence).

This chain connects TRBV5-8 to TRBJ2-5, with 11 bases that match TRBD1. This CDR3 is 15 amino acids long. V trimming: 4 bases; J trimming: 5 bases; junction bases outside the gene matches: 7. Germline lookup yields CDR1 SGHTS and CDR2 YDEGEE. The CDR3 bases are TGTGCCAGCAGCAGGGGACAGGGGGGCCAGGAGACCCAGTACTTC. Encoded protein: CASSRGQGGQETQYF.

The CDR3 nucleotides are TGTGCCAGCAGCTTGGAGACAGGAAGTAGCTATGGCTACACCTTC. It codes for CASSLETGSSYGYTF. The chain links TRBV5-4 to TRBJ1-2; D perhaps matches TRBD1 (6 bases). CDR3 size: 15 residues. Trimming shortened V by 0 bases and J by 4 bases, and 13 bases separated the two germline ends. Germline CDR1 and CDR2: SGHNT and YYREEE (reference sequence).

The gene calls are TRBV7-9 and TRBJ2-5; the D call may be TRBD1 or TRBD2 (5 bases each). CDR3 length: 16 residues. Per the germline V gene, CDR1 is SEHNR and CDR2 is FQNEAQ (reference sequence). With 6 bases removed from V and 2 bases from J, the gap between germline ends came to 19 bases. Here the CDR3 DNA reads TGTGCCAGCAGTTATGGGAAGGGACGCAGACAAGAGACCCAGTACTTC. Protein: CASSYGKGRRQETQYF.

The J gene is TRBJ1-1, the V gene TRBV11-2, with D unresolved. With 2 bases removed from V and 1 base from J, the gap between germline ends came to 5 bases. Germline assignment: CDR1 SGHAT and CDR2 FQNNGV. The CDR3 extends over 13 amino acids. The CDR3 reads CASSLLWNTEAFF. The CDR3 DNA reads TGTGCCAGCAGCTTATTGTGGAACACTGAAGCTTTCTTT. Full variable domain (remainder filled in from reference TRBV11-2 and TRBJ1-1): EAGVAQSPRYKIIEKRQSVAFWCNPISGHATLYWYQQILGQGPKLLIQFQNNGVVDDSQLPKDRFSAERLKGVDSTLKIQPAKLEDSAVYLCASSLLWNTEAFFGQGTRLTVV.

The chain combines TRBV7-8 with TRBJ2-7; the D gene is possibly TRBD1 (6 bases). V lost 5 bases and J lost 1, with 12 bases in between. The germline V gene has CDR1 SGHVS and CDR2 FQNEAQ. CDR3 length: 14 residues. CDR3: CASSAPGTSYEQYF. Written as DNA, the CDR3 is TGTGCCAGCAGCGCGCCCGGGACATCCTACGAGCAGTACTTC.

The chain joins TRBV5-1 to TRBJ2-3; 8 bases line up with TRBD2. CDR1 and CDR2 (germline): SGHRS, YFSETQ. The CDR3 covers 18 residues. The junction had 12 bases not matched to a gene; V was cut back by 3 bases and J by 0 bases. In DNA form, the CDR3 reads TGCGCCAGCAGCTCCCGCCTACTAGCGGTCCTTAGCACAGATACGCAGTATTTT. Translated: CASSSRLLAVLSTDTQYF.

The chain combines TRBV2 with TRBJ1-1; D gene ambiguous. The CDR3 length is 10 residues. Looked up from germline, CDR1 is SNHLY and CDR2 is FYNNEI. CDR3 DNA: TGTGCGAGCGAAGGGAGGGAAGCTTTCTTT. Translation gives CASEGREAFF.

The chain employs TRBV6-1 and TRBJ1-2; maybe TRBD1 (6 bases). The CDR3 is made up of 13 amino acids. Per germline, CDR1 MNHNS and CDR2 SASEGT. V was clipped by 6 bases and J by 2 bases, with 10 bases between them. The CDR3 DNA reads as TGTGCCAGCAGGCTAACAGGGAACTATGGCTACACCTTC. Amino acid sequence: CASRLTGNYGYTF.

This clone was seen a few times. The CDR3 nucleotides read TGTGCCAGCAGCCTAGGGGTAGAGACATACGAGCAGTACTTC. This sequence encodes CASSLGVETYEQYF. V and J are TRBV7-9 and TRBJ2-7, with D possibly being TRBD1 (5 bases). CDR3 length equals 14 residues. Deletions cut 5 bases from V and 4 bases from J, with 15 bases between. Germline lookup yields CDR1 SEHNR and CDR2 FQNEAQ (reference sequence).